The TCR beta chain described here comes from a study of response to subunit inactivated influenza vaccine. TCRdb fed the RT-PCR reads into MiXCR, producing one record per CDR3 protein. The table records about 780,000 distinct CDR3 sequences, about a fifth of them present only once. This CDR3 spans 16 amino acids. CDR1 and CDR2 (germline): SGHRS, YFSETQ. Trimming cost V 4 bases and J 4 bases; bases outside gene matches: 7. This TCR came from a man between 45 and 60 years old who received an inactivated influenza vaccine. The sample in question was PBMCs from blood, obtained around 5 days after vaccination. This chain joins TRBV5-1 and TRBJ2-3; 12 nucleotides match TRBD2. The CDR3 is CASSRRTSGIADTQYF. The CDR3 nucleotides are TGCGCCAGCAGCCGAAGGACTAGCGGGATTGCAGATACGCAGTATTTT.